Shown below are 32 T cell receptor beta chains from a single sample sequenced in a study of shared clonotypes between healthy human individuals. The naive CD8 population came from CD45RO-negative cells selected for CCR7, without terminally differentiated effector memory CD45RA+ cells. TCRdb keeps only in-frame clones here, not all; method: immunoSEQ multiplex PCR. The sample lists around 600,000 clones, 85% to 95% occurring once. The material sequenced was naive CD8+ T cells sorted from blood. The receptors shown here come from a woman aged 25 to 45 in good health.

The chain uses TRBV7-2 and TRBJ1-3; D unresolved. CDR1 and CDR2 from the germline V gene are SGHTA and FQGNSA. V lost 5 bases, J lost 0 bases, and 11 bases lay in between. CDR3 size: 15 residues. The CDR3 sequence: CASSLTAYSGNTIYF. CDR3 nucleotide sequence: TGTGCCAGCAGCCTAACAGCGTACTCTGGAAACACCATATATTTT.

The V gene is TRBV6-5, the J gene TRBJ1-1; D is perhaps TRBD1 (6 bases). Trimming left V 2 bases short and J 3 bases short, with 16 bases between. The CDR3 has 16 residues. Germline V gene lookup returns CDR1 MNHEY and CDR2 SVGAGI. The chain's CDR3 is CASSYLPRGADTEAFF. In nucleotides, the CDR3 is TGTGCCAGCAGTTACCTACCCCGGGGGGCGGACACTGAAGCTTTCTTT.

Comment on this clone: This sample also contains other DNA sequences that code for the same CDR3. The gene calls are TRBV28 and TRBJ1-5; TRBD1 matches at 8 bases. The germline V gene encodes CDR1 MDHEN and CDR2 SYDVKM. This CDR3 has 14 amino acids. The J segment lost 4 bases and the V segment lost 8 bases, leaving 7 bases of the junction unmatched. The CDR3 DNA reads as TGTGCCAGCGGAGACAGGGGAGGGAATCAGCCCCAGCATTTT. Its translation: CASGDRGGNQPQHF.

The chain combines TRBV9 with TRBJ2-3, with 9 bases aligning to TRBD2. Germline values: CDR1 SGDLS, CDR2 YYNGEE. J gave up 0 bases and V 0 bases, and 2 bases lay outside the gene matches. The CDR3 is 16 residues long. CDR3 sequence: CASSVEGLASTDTQYF. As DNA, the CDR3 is TGTGCCAGCAGCGTAGAGGGACTAGCAAGCACAGATACGCAGTATTTT.

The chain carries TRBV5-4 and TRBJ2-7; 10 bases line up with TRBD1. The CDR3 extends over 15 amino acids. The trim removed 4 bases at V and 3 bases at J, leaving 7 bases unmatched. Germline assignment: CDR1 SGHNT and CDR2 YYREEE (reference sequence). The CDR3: CASSPEGTGVYEQYF. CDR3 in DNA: TGTGCCAGCAGCCCGGAGGGGACAGGGGTCTACGAGCAGTACTTC.

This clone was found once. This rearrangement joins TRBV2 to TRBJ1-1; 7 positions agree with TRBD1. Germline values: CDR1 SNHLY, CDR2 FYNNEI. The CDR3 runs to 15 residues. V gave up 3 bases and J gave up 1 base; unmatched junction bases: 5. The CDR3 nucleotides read TGTGCCAGCAGTGACGTGAGGGGGCGGAACACTGAAGCTTTCTTT. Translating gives CASSDVRGRNTEAFF.

The DNA of the CDR3 is TGCGCCAGCAGCCAAGTCGCTTCCCCCCTCAGCAATCAGCCCCAGCATTTT. It is translated as CASSQVASPLSNQPQHF. The V gene is TRBV4-1, the J gene TRBJ1-5, with D hard to call. CDR1 MGHRA and CDR2 YSYEKL come from the germline V gene. The CDR3 totals 17 residues. The ends were cut back, 1 base at V and 1 base at J, with 14 bases in the middle.

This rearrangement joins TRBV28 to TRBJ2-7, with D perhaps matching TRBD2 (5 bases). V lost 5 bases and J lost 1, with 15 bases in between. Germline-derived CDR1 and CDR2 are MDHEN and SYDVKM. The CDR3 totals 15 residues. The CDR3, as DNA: TGTGCCAGCAGTCCCCCCCCGGGGAAATCCTACGAGCAGTACTTC. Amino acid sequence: CASSPPPGKSYEQYF.

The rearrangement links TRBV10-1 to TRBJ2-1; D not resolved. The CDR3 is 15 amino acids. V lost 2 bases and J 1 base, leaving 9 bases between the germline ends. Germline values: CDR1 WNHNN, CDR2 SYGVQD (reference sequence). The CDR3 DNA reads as TGCGCCAGCAGTGAGGATCTGGGGTCCTACAATGAGCAGTTCTTC. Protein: CASSEDLGSYNEQFF.

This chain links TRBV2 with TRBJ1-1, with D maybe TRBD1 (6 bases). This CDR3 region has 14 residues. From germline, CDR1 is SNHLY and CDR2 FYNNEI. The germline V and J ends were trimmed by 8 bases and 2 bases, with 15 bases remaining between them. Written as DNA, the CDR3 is TGTGCCAGCGGGTGGGCAGGGGTTAACACTGAAGCTTTCTTT. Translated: CASGWAGVNTEAFF.

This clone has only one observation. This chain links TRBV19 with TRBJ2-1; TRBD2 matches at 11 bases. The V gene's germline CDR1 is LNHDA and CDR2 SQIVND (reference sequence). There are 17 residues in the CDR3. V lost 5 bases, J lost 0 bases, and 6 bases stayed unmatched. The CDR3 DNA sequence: TGTGCCAGTAGTTCCCGACTAGCGGGAAGCTCCTACAATGAGCAGTTCTTC. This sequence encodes CASSSRLAGSSYNEQFF.

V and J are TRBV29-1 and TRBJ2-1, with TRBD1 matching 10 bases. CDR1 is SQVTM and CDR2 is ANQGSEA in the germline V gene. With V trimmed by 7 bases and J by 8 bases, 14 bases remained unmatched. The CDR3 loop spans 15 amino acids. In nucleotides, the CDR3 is TGCAGCGCGGTATCGACAGGGGGCTTCCTCGATGAGCAGTTCTTC. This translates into CSAVSTGGFLDEQFF.

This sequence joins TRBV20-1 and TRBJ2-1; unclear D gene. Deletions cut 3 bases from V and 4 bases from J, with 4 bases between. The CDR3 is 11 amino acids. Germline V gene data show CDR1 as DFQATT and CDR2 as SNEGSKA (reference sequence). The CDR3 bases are TGCAGTGCTAGTCTGTACAATGAGCAGTTCTTC. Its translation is CSASLYNEQFF.

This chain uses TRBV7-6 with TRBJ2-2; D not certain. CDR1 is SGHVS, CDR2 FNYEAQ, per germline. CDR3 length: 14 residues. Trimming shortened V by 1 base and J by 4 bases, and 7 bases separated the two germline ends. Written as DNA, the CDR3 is TGTGCCAGCAGCTTAGGGCAGAGCACCGGGGAGCTGTTTTTT. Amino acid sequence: CASSLGQSTGELFF.

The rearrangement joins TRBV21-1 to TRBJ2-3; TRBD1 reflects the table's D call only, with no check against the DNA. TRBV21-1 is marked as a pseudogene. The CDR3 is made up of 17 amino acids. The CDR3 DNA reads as TGTGCCAGCAGCAAAGATTCAGGGGTCGATGGAACAGATACGCAGTATTTT. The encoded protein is CASSKDSGVDGTDTQYF.

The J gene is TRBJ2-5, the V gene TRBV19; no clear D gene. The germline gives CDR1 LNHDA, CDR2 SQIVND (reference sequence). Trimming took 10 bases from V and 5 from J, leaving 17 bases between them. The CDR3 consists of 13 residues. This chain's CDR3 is CATSPVDGETQYF. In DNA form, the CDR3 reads TGTGCCACCAGCCCCGTGGACGGGGAGACCCAGTACTTC.

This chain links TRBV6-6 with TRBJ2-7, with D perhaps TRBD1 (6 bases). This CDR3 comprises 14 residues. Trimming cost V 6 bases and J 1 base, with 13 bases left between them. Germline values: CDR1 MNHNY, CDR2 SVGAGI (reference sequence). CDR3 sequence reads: CASRLKGDSYEQYF. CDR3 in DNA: TGTGCCAGCAGACTAAAGGGGGATTCCTACGAGCAGTACTTC.

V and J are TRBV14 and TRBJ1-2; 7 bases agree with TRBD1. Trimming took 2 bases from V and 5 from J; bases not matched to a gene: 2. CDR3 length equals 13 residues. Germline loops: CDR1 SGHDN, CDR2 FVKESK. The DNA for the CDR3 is TGTGCCAGCAGCCAAACCAGGGGGTATGGCTACACCTTC. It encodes CASSQTRGYGYTF.

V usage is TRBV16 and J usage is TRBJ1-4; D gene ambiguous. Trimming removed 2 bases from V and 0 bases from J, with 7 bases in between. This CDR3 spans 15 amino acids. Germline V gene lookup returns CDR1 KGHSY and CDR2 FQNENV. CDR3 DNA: TGTGCCAGCAGCCAAGGGAAAGCAACTAATGAAAAACTGTTTTTT. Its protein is CASSQGKATNEKLFF.

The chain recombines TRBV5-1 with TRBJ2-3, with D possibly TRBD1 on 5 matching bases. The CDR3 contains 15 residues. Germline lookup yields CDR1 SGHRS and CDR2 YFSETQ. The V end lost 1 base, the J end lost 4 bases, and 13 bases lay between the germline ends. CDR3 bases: TGCGCCAGCAGCTTGAAACAGGAGAATTCAGATACGCAGTATTTT. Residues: CASSLKQENSDTQYF.

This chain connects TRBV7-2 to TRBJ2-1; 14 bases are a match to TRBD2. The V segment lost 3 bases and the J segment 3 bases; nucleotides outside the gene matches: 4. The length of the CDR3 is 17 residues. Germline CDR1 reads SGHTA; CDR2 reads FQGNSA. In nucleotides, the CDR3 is TGTGCCAGCAGCTTGGGACTAGCGGGAGATCTCTACAATGAGCAGTTCTTC. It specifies CASSLGLAGDLYNEQFF. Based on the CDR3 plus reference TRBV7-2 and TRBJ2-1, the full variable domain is GAGVSQSPSNKVTEKGKDVELRCDPISGHTALYWYRQSLGQGLEFLIYFQGNSAPDKSGLPSDRFSAERTGGSVSTLTIQRTQQEDSAVYLCASSLGLAGDLYNEQFFGPGTRLTVL.

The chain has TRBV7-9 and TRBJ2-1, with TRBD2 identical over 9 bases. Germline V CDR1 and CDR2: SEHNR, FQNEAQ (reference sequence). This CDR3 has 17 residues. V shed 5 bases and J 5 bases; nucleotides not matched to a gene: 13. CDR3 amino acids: CASSDTNSGSVHNEQFF. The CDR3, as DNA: TGTGCCAGCAGCGATACCAATAGCGGGAGTGTCCACAATGAGCAGTTCTTC.

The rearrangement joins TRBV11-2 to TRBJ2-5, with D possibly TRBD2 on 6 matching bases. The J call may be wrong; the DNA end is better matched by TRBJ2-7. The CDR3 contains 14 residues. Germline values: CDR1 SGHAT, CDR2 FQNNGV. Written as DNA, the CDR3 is TGTGCCAGCAGCTCATTAGGGACTTCCTACGAGCAGTACTTC. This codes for CASSSLGTSYEQYF.

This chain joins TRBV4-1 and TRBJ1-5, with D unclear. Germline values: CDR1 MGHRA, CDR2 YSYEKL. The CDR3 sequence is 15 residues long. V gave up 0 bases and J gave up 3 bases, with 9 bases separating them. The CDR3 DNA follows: TGCGCCAGCAGCCAAGATTGGCAGTACAATCAGCCCCAGCATTTT. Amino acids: CASSQDWQYNQPQHF.

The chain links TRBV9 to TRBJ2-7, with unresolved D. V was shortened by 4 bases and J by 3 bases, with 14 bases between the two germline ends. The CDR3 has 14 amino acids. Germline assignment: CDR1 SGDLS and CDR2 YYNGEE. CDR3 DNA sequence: TGTGCCAGCAGCCCGGGCGGAGCAGTCTACGAGCAGTACTTC. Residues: CASSPGGAVYEQYF.

Written as DNA, the CDR3 is TGTGCCAGCAGCCAGGGACTAGCCCCCTACGAGCAGTACTTC. Its protein product is CASSQGLAPYEQYF. This chain joins TRBV7-2 and TRBJ2-7; 9 nucleotides agree with TRBD2. CDR1 is SGHTA and CDR2 is FQGNSA in the germline V gene. The V segment lost 5 bases and the J segment 2 bases; nucleotides outside the gene matches: 4. This CDR3 has 14 residues.

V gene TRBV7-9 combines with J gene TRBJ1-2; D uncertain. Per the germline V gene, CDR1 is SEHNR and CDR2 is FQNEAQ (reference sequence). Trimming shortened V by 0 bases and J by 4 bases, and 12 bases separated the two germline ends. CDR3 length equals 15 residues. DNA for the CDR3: TGTGCCAGCAGCTTAGCGGTCGGAAAGGCCTATGGCTACACCTTC. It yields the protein CASSLAVGKAYGYTF.

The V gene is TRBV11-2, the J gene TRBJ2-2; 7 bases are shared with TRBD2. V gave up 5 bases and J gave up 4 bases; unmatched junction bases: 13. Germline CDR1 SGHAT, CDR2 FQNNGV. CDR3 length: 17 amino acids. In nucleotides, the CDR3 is TGTGCCAGCAGCCCAGCGGGGCTAGCGGTGCCCACCGGGGAGCTGTTTTTT. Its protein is CASSPAGLAVPTGELFF.

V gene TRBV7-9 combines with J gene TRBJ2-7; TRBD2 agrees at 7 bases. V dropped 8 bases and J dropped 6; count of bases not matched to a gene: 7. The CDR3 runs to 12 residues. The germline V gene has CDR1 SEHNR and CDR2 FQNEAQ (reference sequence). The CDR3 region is CASGRGSGEQYF. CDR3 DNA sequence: TGTGCCAGCGGGCGGGGGTCTGGCGAGCAGTACTTC.

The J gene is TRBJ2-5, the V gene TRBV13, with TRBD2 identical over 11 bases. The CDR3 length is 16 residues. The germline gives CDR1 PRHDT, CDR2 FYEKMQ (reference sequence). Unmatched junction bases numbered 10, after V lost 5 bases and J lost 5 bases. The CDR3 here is CASSPLAGGPRETQYF. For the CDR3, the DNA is TGTGCCAGCAGCCCATTAGCGGGAGGGCCTCGGGAGACCCAGTACTTC.

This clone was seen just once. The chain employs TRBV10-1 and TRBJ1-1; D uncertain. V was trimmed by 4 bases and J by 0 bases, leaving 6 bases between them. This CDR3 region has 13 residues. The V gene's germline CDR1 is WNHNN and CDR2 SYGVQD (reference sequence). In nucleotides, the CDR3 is TGCGCCAGCAGTGCTGGGGTGAACACTGAAGCTTTCTTT. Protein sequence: CASSAGVNTEAFF.

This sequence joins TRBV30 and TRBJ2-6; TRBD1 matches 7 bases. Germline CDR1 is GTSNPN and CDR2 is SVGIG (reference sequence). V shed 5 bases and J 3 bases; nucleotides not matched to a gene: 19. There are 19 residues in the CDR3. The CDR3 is CAWHTRQGSWVVGANVLTF. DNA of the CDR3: TGTGCCTGGCACACTAGACAGGGTTCTTGGGTAGTTGGGGCCAACGTCCTGACTTTC.